Presented here are 8 T cell receptor beta chains from one specimen sequenced in a study of metastatic and nonmetastatic thyroid tumors. TCRdb reanalyzed the PCR reads via MiXCR. The table lists 18,000 or so clones, 29% of them singletons. All patients were treatment-naive before thyroid surgery. Material: tumor tissue. These TCRs come from a female donor with papillary thyroid cancer or a benign thyroid nodule (not recorded which). Some clones in this sample may be carry-over from other donors' samples.

The chain couples TRBV2 to TRBJ2-7, with 7 bases identical to TRBD2. This CDR3 contains 14 residues. J lost 7 bases, V lost 8 bases, and 14 bases had no gene match. CDR1 and CDR2 (germline): SNHLY, FYNNEI. The CDR3 spells CASESGERGLEQYF. The CDR3 DNA follows: TGTGCCAGCGAATCTGGGGAGCGGGGTTTAGAGCAGTACTTC.

The chain couples TRBV19 to TRBJ2-1, with D hard to call. CDR3 length equals 15 residues. V was clipped by 1 base and J by 8 bases, with 15 bases between them. Germline V lookup: CDR1 LNHDA, CDR2 SQIVND (reference sequence). CDR3 loop: CASSIAEGLLDEQFF. The CDR3, as DNA: TGTGCCAGTAGTATAGCTGAAGGCCTTCTGGATGAGCAGTTCTTC.

This clone has a handful of counts. The chain links TRBV6-1 to TRBJ2-3; D remains ambiguous. The CDR3 totals 15 residues. V was pared by 4 bases and J by 2 bases, with 13 bases between. Germline-derived CDR1 and CDR2 are MNHNS and SASEGT. The CDR3 spells CASSVPLYFTDTQYF. In DNA form, the CDR3 reads TGTGCCAGCAGTGTTCCCCTTTACTTCACAGATACGCAGTATTTT.

This rearrangement joins TRBV6-6 to TRBJ2-7, with D perhaps TRBD2 (6 bases). The CDR3 covers 17 residues. CDR1 and CDR2 (germline): MNHNY, SVGAGI (reference sequence). V gave up 0 bases and J gave up 0 bases, with 15 bases separating them. The DNA for the CDR3 is TGTGCCAGCAGTTACTCGAGTAATAGCGGAAGCTCCTACGAGCAGTACTTC. It is translated as CASSYSSNSGSSYEQYF.

Turning to this clone: Sequence at one end of the junction differs from germline and may be a read error. The chain uses TRBV11-1 and TRBJ2-2, with D possibly being TRBD1 or TRBD2 (6 bases each). The germline V gene encodes CDR1 SGHAT and CDR2 FQDESV (reference sequence). This CDR3 has 16 residues. CDR3 coding DNA: TGTGCCAGCAGCCCGTTGGGGGCCGGGAGCACCGGGGAGCTGGTTTTT. The encoded protein is CASSPLGAGSTGELVF.

The chain combines TRBV3-1 with TRBJ1-2, with 8 bases matching TRBD1. Germline V gives CDR1 LGHDT, CDR2 YNNKEL (reference sequence). After removal of 1 base from V and 5 bases from J, the junction contained 6 bases not matched to a gene. This CDR3 is built from 15 residues. CDR3 DNA sequence: TGTGCCAGCAGCCAAGTTTGGGGACAGGCATATGGCTACACCTTC. As protein: CASSQVWGQAYGYTF. Based on the CDR3 plus reference TRBV3-1 and TRBJ1-2, the full variable domain is DTAVSQTPKYLVTQMGNDKSIKCEQNLGHDTMYWYKQDSKKFLKIMFSYNNKELIINETVPNRFSPKSPDKAHLNLHINSLELGDSAVYFCASSQVWGQAYGYTFGSGTRLTVV.

This clone occurred a few times. At one end the junction does not follow the germline gene, possibly because of a read error. The chain has TRBV2 and TRBJ2-3; D might be TRBD2 (6 bases). Per germline, CDR1 SNHLY and CDR2 FYNNEI. This CDR3 contains 13 residues. This CDR3 is CASHGEARDKQYF. In DNA, the CDR3 is TGTGCCAGCCACGGGGAGGCAAGGGATAAGCAGTATTTT. Full variable domain (rest looked up from reference TRBV2 and TRBJ2-3): EPEVTQTPSHQVTQMGQEVILRCVPISNHLYFYWYRQILGQKVEFLVSFYNNEISEKSEIFDDQFSVERPDGSNFTLKIRSTKLEDSAMYFCASHGEARDKQYFGPGTRLTVL.

The sample holds many counts of this clone. The chain recombines TRBV5-5 with TRBJ2-7; D is possibly TRBD1 or TRBD2 (5 bases each). CDR1 and CDR2 from the germline V gene are SGHKS and YYEKEE (reference sequence). The CDR3 is 14 residues long. V dropped 4 bases and J dropped 7 bases, with 18 bases sitting between them. This chain's CDR3 is CASSPRDGYREQYF. The CDR3 DNA is TGTGCCAGCAGCCCTCGGGACGGCTACAGGGAGCAGTACTTC.